This T cell receptor (beta chain) was sequenced in a study of breast tumors, draining lymph nodes, adjacent tissues. Study outcomes and limitations: Luminal-like breast cancer showed significantly higher tumor–nontumor repertoire similarity than basal-like. Findings are consistent with lymph node origin and intratumoral expansion of most tumor T cells. Compared with lymph nodes, tumors were less diverse; compared with nontumor tissue, more. Tumor T cell lymph node origin was a supported hypothesis, not proven.

On this clonotype: Its antigen is not identified.

Each CDR3 protein gets one entry after TCRdb re-called the multiplex PCR reads with MiXCR. The sample lists roughly 23,000 distinct CDR3 sequences; about 61% were seen once. Germline V gene data show CDR1 as MNHEY and CDR2 as SVGAGI. The CDR3 has 13 residues. This TCR was sampled from a female donor with breast cancer. Some clones in this sample may be carry-over from other donors' samples. This rearrangement joins TRBV6-5 to TRBJ1-2; 8 positions match TRBD1. The sequenced sample was tumor-adjacent breast tissue. Here the CDR3 DNA reads TGTATCAGCAGTCAGGGGGCAGACTATGGCTACACCTTC. Its protein is CISSQGADYGYTF.